This record covers a single T cell receptor beta chain. The CDR3 has 15 amino acids. V shed 3 bases and J 3 bases; nucleotides not matched to a gene: 6. The germline V gene encodes CDR1 KGHSH and CDR2 LQKENI. This record comes from a study of cytomegalovirus exposure and HLA in healthy donors. This table comes from immunoSEQ multiplex PCR, and its TCRdb copy is limited to in-frame clones, with some not included. This repertoire shows 200,000 or so clones, around 86% found once; its top ten account for 1.5% to 2.5%. The TCR sequence derives from a woman aged 18-29 years in good health and CMV-seropositive. The sample was PBMCs. This sequence joins TRBV18 and TRBJ2-3; 7 nucleotides align to TRBD1. This CDR3 reads CASSPRRGSTDTQYF. In DNA form, the CDR3 reads TGTGCCAGCTCACCGCGCAGGGGGAGTACAGATACGCAGTATTTT.